What follows is one TCR beta chain and its context. No antigen is known for it. Only in-frame clones appear in the TCRdb table, and some are missing; sequencing was by immunoSEQ multiplex PCR. The sample includes around 25,000 clones, around 90% seen only once; the top ten take roughly 0.69%. CDR1 and CDR2 (germline): LNHDA, SQIVND (reference sequence). Deletions cut 6 bases from V and 8 bases from J, with 19 bases between. CDR3 length: 15 residues. This sample was included in a study of T cell repertoires and Cas9 in healthy adults. Study information: SpCas9-reactive CD4 and CD8 T cells were characterized for potency, cytotoxicity and lineage.

The study, taken as a whole, reports: In vitro, SpCas9-reactive Tregs were reported to curb effector T cell proliferation and function.

The TCR sequence derives from a human donor in good health. The rearrangement uses TRBV19 and TRBJ1-4; D may be TRBD1 (6 bases). Sequencing was carried out using CD4+ effector T cells (CD127+, CD25-, CD137-, CD154-) from PBMCs; culture status not recorded. CDR3 in amino acids: CASRFAGTREEKLFF. DNA of the CDR3: TGTGCCAGTAGGTTCGCAGGGACAAGGGAGGAAAAACTGTTTTTT.